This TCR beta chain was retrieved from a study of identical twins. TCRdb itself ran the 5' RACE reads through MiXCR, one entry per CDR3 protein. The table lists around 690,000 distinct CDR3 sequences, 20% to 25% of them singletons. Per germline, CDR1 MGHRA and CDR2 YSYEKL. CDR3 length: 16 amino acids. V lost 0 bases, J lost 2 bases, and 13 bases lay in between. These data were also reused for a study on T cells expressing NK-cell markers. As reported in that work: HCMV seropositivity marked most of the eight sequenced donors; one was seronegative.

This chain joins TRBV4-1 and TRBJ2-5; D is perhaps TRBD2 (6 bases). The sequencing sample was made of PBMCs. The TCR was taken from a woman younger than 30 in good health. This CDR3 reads CASSQDGRQRQETQYF. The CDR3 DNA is TGCGCCAGCAGCCAAGATGGGAGGCAGAGACAAGAGACCCAGTACTTC.